One sample yielded the 31 T cell receptor beta chains listed below, sequenced in a study of cytomegalovirus exposure and HLA in healthy donors. Amplification used 60 Vbeta primers and 13 Jbeta primers. Some clones are missing from TCRdb's copy, which holds only in-frame ones; the method was immunoSEQ multiplex PCR. The data contain about 99,000 clones, 60% to 80% of them seen just once; the ten biggest clones take up approximately 6.3%. What was sequenced was PBMCs. These TCRs come from a man aged 55-75 years in good health and CMV-seropositive.

DNA for the CDR3: TGCGCCAGCAGCCAAGATTGGGGGACCGTGGGGGGCACCTTC. Amino acid sequence: CASSQDWGTVGGTF. The genes are TRBV4-1 and TRBJ1-2; D is perhaps TRBD1 (5 bases). Trimming removed 0 bases at V and 13 bases at J, with 18 bases between. The CDR3 runs 14 residues. Germline V gives CDR1 MGHRA, CDR2 YSYEKL.

The chain combines TRBV19 with TRBJ2-7; D perhaps matches TRBD2 (5 bases). CDR1 is LNHDA, CDR2 SQIVND, per germline (reference sequence). The V gene lost 1 base and the J gene lost 7 bases, with 11 bases spanning the gap. The CDR3 is made up of 13 amino acids. The CDR3 here is CASSIGTPGEQYF. The CDR3 DNA reads TGTGCCAGTAGTATAGGGACCCCGGGGGAGCAGTACTTC.

The rearrangement joins TRBV7-8 to TRBJ2-6, with 9 positions matching TRBD1. J was trimmed by 0 bases and V by 2 bases; bases with no gene match: 14. Germline V gene lookup returns CDR1 SGHVS and CDR2 FQNEAQ. This CDR3 is 21 amino acids long. In DNA, the CDR3 is TGTGCCAGCAGCTTAAACTTTTGGGACAGGGTATCCTACTCTGGGGCCAACGTCCTGACTTTC. Protein product: CASSLNFWDRVSYSGANVLTF.

The chain has TRBV5-1 and TRBJ2-3; 9 bases match TRBD2. The CDR3 contains 15 residues. Germline V CDR1 and CDR2: SGHRS, YFSETQ. With 6 bases clipped from V and 0 bases from J, the junction kept 5 bases outside the gene matches. Here the CDR3 DNA reads TGCGCCAGCACTCGTGCGGGGGGGAGCACAGATACGCAGTATTTT. Translation: CASTRAGGSTDTQYF.

This clone has just one count. V is TRBV4-3 and J is TRBJ2-3, with 10 positions matching TRBD2. V lost 2 bases, J lost 1 base, and 9 bases stayed unmatched. CDR3 length: 18 residues. Germline-derived CDR1 and CDR2 are LGHNA and YSLEER. CDR3 region: CASSQSPRLAGGTDTQYF. The CDR3, as DNA: TGCGCCAGCAGCCAATCTCCACGGCTAGCGGGGGGCACAGATACGCAGTATTTT.

The V call is TRBV7-9, the J call TRBJ2-7; maybe TRBD1 (6 bases). CDR3 size: 15 residues. In germline, CDR1 is SEHNR, CDR2 FQNEAQ (reference sequence). Trimming removed 6 bases from V and 3 bases from J, with 18 bases in between. CDR3 coding DNA: TGTGCCAGCAGTAACCCAGGGGAGAGAAACTACGAGCAGTACTTC. Protein: CASSNPGERNYEQYF.

V usage is TRBV9 and J usage is TRBJ1-3; D is uncertain. Deletions cut 0 bases from V and 0 bases from J, with 7 bases between. This CDR3 is built from 15 residues. The germline CDR1 and CDR2 sequences are SGDLS and YYNGEE. The CDR3 region is CASSVERFSGNTIYF. The CDR3 nucleotides are TGTGCCAGCAGCGTAGAGCGGTTCTCTGGAAACACCATATATTTT.

The J gene is TRBJ1-2, the V gene TRBV6-5; TRBD1 might be the D (5 bases). The V end was cut by 0 bases, the J end by 4 bases, with 12 bases between. The CDR3 spans 15 residues. Germline V gene lookup returns CDR1 MNHEY and CDR2 SVGAGI. CDR3 protein: CASSYSTGGSYGYTF. The DNA for the CDR3 is TGTGCCAGCAGTTACTCGACCGGGGGGTCCTATGGCTACACCTTC.

The gene calls are TRBV6-1 and TRBJ1-5; maybe TRBD1 (5 bases). Germline V lookup: CDR1 MNHNS, CDR2 SASEGT. V shed 5 bases and J shed 5 bases, with 13 bases lying between them. There are 14 residues in the CDR3. This CDR3 is CASSPHGGDQPQHF. Written as DNA, the CDR3 is TGTGCCAGCAGTCCTCATGGGGGGGATCAGCCCCAGCATTTT.

The chain has TRBV2 and TRBJ2-1, with D maybe TRBD2 (6 bases). CDR3 length equals 17 residues. CDR1 is SNHLY and CDR2 is FYNNEI in the germline V gene. Trimming took 4 bases from V and 0 from J, leaving 16 bases between them. The CDR3 DNA sequence: TGTGCCAGCAGTGGAGTGGGGAGGTTTGGCTCCTACAATGAGCAGTTCTTC. Protein: CASSGVGRFGSYNEQFF.

Only a few counts were recorded for this clone. This same CDR3 is encoded by further DNA sequences in the sample. The CDR3: CASSDRGNTEAFF. The CDR3 bases are TGTGCCAGCTCGGACAGGGGGAACACTGAAGCTTTCTTT. This chain connects TRBV6-6 to TRBJ1-1; 9 positions match TRBD1. J lost 1 base, V lost 8 bases, and 2 bases had no gene match. This CDR3 has 13 residues. Germline V gives CDR1 MNHNY, CDR2 SVGAGI (reference sequence).

The chain recombines TRBV27 with TRBJ2-3; TRBD1 matches at 10 bases. V dropped 3 bases and J dropped 0; count of bases not matched to a gene: 3. The germline V gene encodes CDR1 MNHEY and CDR2 SMNVEV (reference sequence). This CDR3 comprises 16 residues. In DNA, the CDR3 is TGTGCCAGCAGTTTTCGGGACAGGGGTAGCACAGATACGCAGTATTTT. Amino acid sequence: CASSFRDRGSTDTQYF.

V is TRBV28 and J is TRBJ2-5; 8 bases match TRBD1. The J segment lost 4 bases and the V segment lost 3 bases, leaving 7 bases of the junction unmatched. CDR1 and CDR2 (germline): MDHEN, SYDVKM. The CDR3 consists of 15 residues. The CDR3 region is CASSLAGQGGETQYF. CDR3 DNA: TGTGCCAGCAGTTTGGCCGGACAGGGAGGAGAGACCCAGTACTTC.

The rearrangement joins TRBV10-1 to TRBJ1-5; 7 bases agree with TRBD1. In germline, CDR1 is WNHNN, CDR2 SYGVQD (reference sequence). V lost 6 bases to trimming and J lost 6 bases; unmatched junction nucleotides: 17. This CDR3 contains 17 residues. For the CDR3, the DNA is TGCGCCAGCAGCCTCAGGGGGAACAGGGGCCATGGTCAGCCCCAGCATTTT. Its protein is CASSLRGNRGHGQPQHF.

The genes are TRBV18 and TRBJ2-7; the D gene is possibly TRBD1 (5 bases). Per germline, CDR1 KGHSH and CDR2 LQKENI. V dropped 4 bases and J dropped 3 bases, with 10 bases sitting between them. The CDR3 totals 13 residues. The CDR3 DNA reads TGTGCCAGCTCACTAAGCGACAGCTACGAGCAGTACTTC. This encodes CASSLSDSYEQYF.

This clone was counted a few times. The V call is TRBV5-1, the J call TRBJ2-7; D is possibly TRBD1 (6 bases). V was clipped by 4 bases and J by 0 bases, with 17 bases between them. CDR1 and CDR2 (germline): SGHRS, YFSETQ. There are 16 residues in the CDR3. This CDR3 is CASSPAGTRGSYEQYF. CDR3 nucleotide sequence: TGCGCCAGCAGCCCGGCCGGGACACGGGGCTCCTACGAGCAGTACTTC.

This clone showed up just once. The chain combines TRBV11-3 with TRBJ1-1; 9 nucleotides align to TRBD1. Germline V gene sequence: CDR1 SGHNT, CDR2 YENEEA. The CDR3 spans 16 residues. The ends lost 4 bases at V and 4 bases at J; junction bases unmatched: 10. The CDR3 bases are TGTGCCAGCAGCTCGGGACAGGGAGGTTATGCCACTGAAGCTTTCTTT. Translating gives CASSSGQGGYATEAFF. Using reference TRBV11-3 and TRBJ1-1 for the parts outside the CDR3, the full variable domain is EAGVVQSPRYKIIEKKQPVAFWCNPISGHNTLYWYLQNLGQGPELLIRYENEEAVDDSQLPKDRFSAERLKGVDSTLKIQPAELGDSAVYLCASSSGQGGYATEAFFGQGTRLTVV.

The J gene is TRBJ1-6, the V gene TRBV6-4; no firm D call. The CDR3 sequence is 13 residues long. V was cut by 7 bases and J by 0 bases, with 4 bases left in between. CDR1 and CDR2 (germline): MRHNA, SNTAGT. The CDR3 sequence: CASKPSYNSPLHF. CDR3 nucleotide sequence: TGTGCCAGCAAGCCCTCCTATAATTCACCCCTCCACTTT.

The chain links TRBV6-1 to TRBJ1-2, with D maybe TRBD1 (5 bases). Germline CDR1 is MNHNS and CDR2 is SASEGT. Trimming shortened V by 5 bases and J by 4 bases, and 8 bases separated the two germline ends. The CDR3 has 12 amino acids. Here the CDR3 reads CASSSQGYGYTF. The DNA of the CDR3 is TGTGCCAGCAGTAGTCAGGGCTATGGCTACACCTTC.

The chain employs TRBV5-1 and TRBJ2-2, with D perhaps matching TRBD1 (6 bases). The CDR3 totals 13 residues. V lost 3 bases, J lost 5 bases, and 8 bases lay in between. Germline loops: CDR1 SGHRS, CDR2 YFSETQ. The DNA of the CDR3 is TGCGCCAGCAGCTCCCAGGGGACCGGGGAGCTGTTTTTT. This sequence encodes CASSSQGTGELFF.

The chain combines TRBV12-5 with TRBJ1-5; 9 bases map to TRBD1. The V and J ends lost 6 bases and 5 bases, in that order; junction bases with no gene match: 5. Germline V gene sequence: CDR1 LGHNT, CDR2 FRNRAP. There are 14 residues in the CDR3. The CDR3 DNA follows: TGTGCTAGTGGGGGGGACAGGGCCGATCAGCCCCAGCATTTT. It specifies CASGGDRADQPQHF. Using reference TRBV12-5 and TRBJ1-5 for the parts outside the CDR3, the full variable domain is DARVTQTPRHKVTEMGQEVTMRCQPILGHNTVFWYRQTMMQGLELLAYFRNRAPLDDSGMPKDRFSAEMPDATLATLKIQPSEPRDSAVYFCASGGDRADQPQHFGDGTRLSIL.

The J gene is TRBJ1-6, the V gene TRBV5-1, with 7 bases lining up with TRBD1. V lost 4 bases, J lost 5 bases, and 12 bases stayed unmatched. Per the germline V gene, CDR1 is SGHRS and CDR2 is YFSETQ. The CDR3 is 17 amino acids. Here the CDR3 reads CASSNKGQSQDNSPLHF. As DNA, the CDR3 is TGCGCCAGCAGCAATAAGGGACAGAGTCAGGATAATTCACCCCTCCACTTT.

V is TRBV27 and J is TRBJ2-5; the match to TRBD1 covers 8 bases. CDR1 is MNHEY, CDR2 SMNVEV, per germline (reference sequence). The CDR3 runs to 14 residues. Germline trimming cut 5 bases from V and 5 bases from J; bases unmatched to any gene: 7. CDR3 amino acids: CASSTRGRPETQYF. The CDR3 DNA follows: TGTGCCAGCAGTACCAGGGGGCGCCCGGAGACCCAGTACTTC.

In regard to this clone: Other nucleotide sequences in the sample specify the same CDR3. The chain has TRBV5-1 and TRBJ1-6; TRBD1 agrees at 8 bases. There are 14 residues in the CDR3. The trim removed 0 bases at V and 10 bases at J, leaving 3 bases unmatched. Germline CDR1 is SGHRS and CDR2 is YFSETQ. In nucleotides, the CDR3 is TGCGCCAGCAGCTTGGGACAGGGGAACTCACCCCTCCACTTT. Encoded protein: CASSLGQGNSPLHF.

CDR3 protein: CASGGSGVTGELFF. In DNA, the CDR3 is TGCGCCAGCGGGGGTAGCGGGGTGACCGGGGAGCTGTTTTTT. The rearrangement links TRBV5-1 to TRBJ2-2; 8 bases match TRBD2. The V and J ends lost 7 bases and 5 bases, in that order; junction bases with no gene match: 7. This CDR3 spans 14 amino acids. The germline V gene encodes CDR1 SGHRS and CDR2 YFSETQ.

The chain carries TRBV27 and TRBJ2-5; D is possibly TRBD2 (5 bases). The germline gives CDR1 MNHEY, CDR2 SMNVEV (reference sequence). Trimming took off 0 bases at V and 5 bases at J, with 10 bases between the two ends. This CDR3 comprises 14 residues. The CDR3, as DNA: TGTGCCAGCAGTTTATCGACGGGAATGGAGACCCAGTACTTC. Translating gives CASSLSTGMETQYF.

J is TRBJ1-5 and V is TRBV6-1; the D is unclear. The CDR3 is 16 residues long. V was trimmed by 2 bases and J by 5 bases, leaving 16 bases between them. Looked up from germline, CDR1 is MNHNS and CDR2 is SASEGT. The CDR3 region is CASSEMVGGFDQPQHF. The CDR3 DNA reads TGTGCCAGCAGTGAAATGGTAGGAGGATTTGATCAGCCCCAGCATTTT.

This chain connects TRBV5-4 to TRBJ1-1; TRBD1 might be the D (5 bases). Per germline, CDR1 SGHNT and CDR2 YYREEE (reference sequence). This CDR3 spans 14 amino acids. V was shortened by 4 bases and J by 0 bases, with 10 bases between the two germline ends. CDR3 amino acids: CASSRQSMNTEAFF. The DNA of the CDR3 is TGTGCCAGCAGCCGACAGTCCATGAACACTGAAGCTTTCTTT.

This clone was seen just once. The chain is built from TRBV5-1 and TRBJ2-7; no clear D gene. The CDR3 loop spans 14 amino acids. CDR1 is SGHRS, CDR2 YFSETQ, per germline. Trimming removed 4 bases from V and 2 bases from J, with 13 bases in between. CDR3 sequence reads: CASSPDRIAYEQYF. CDR3 bases: TGCGCCAGCAGCCCCGATAGAATAGCCTACGAGCAGTACTTC.

This chain links TRBV4-2 with TRBJ1-2, with 7 positions matching TRBD1. CDR1 and CDR2 (germline): LGHNA, YNFKEQ. With 0 bases clipped from V and 2 bases from J, the junction kept 6 bases outside the gene matches. The CDR3 runs 16 residues. The CDR3 DNA reads as TGTGCCAGCAGCCAAGATCCGGGACAGAACAACTATGGCTACACCTTC. Its protein product is CASSQDPGQNNYGYTF.

The chain links TRBV15 to TRBJ2-7, with D tentatively TRBD1 (5 bases). V lost 1 base to trimming and J lost 8 bases, with 12 bases between them. The CDR3 runs to 13 residues. Germline V lookup: CDR1 LNHNV, CDR2 YYDKDF (reference sequence). The CDR3 loop reads CATSRGPTEKQYF. The CDR3 region has the DNA TGTGCCACCAGCAGAGGACCGACAGAGAAGCAGTACTTC.